The entry that follows covers one T cell receptor beta chain sequence. The table lists this clone with a count of one. Its specific antigen is unknown. No quality values exist for individual bases; no much larger clone is one base distant. The germline V gene provides CDR1 SGHTA and CDR2 FQGNSA. V is cut by 4 bases and J by 5 bases, and the space between the germline ends is 18 bases. The CDR3 has 15 amino acids, counting the end cysteine and phenylalanine. Kept here is only the CDR3 DNA, which spans 45 bases and is read in frame from base 1. This sample is drawn from a study of blood T cell repertoires in COVID-19 (dated by TCRdb to 2020 to 2021). Regarding the complete study: Samples covering the acute and convalescent phases of COVID-19 were provided by collaborators in the United States, Italy and Spain. The prospective study material was composed of cDNA or gDNA derived from T cells, B-cell-depleted T cells, or PBMCs. The dataset comprised deeply sampled blood TCRbeta repertoires from subjects exposed to, actively infected with, or recovered from COVID-19. A freely available public database, intended as a resource for researchers studying the immune response to SARS-CoV-2, is where the repertoires were released. The samples were drawn from the first 160 participants of the ongoing ImmuneRACE study and from 1,254 subjects provided by 6 global collaborators. Sample metadata almost always included a de-identified subject ID, COVID-19 status, age in years and sex. Where available, HLA class I and class II types were obtained from metadata supplied by the sample provider rather than from assay-based typing.

TCRbeta CDR3 regions were amplified from genomic DNA by means of the immunoSEQ Assay, a bias-controlled multiplex PCR. In the original analysis: Within the assay, amplification of reference gene primers was used to estimate how many nucleated cells each sample contained. To quantify the absolute abundance of each unique TCRbeta CDR3 rearrangement, sequence reads were collapsed and filtered. For each sample, productive Simpson clonality was calculated as the square root of Simpson's diversity index across productive rearrangements. The clones in this table, taken by TCRdb from immuneACCESS, are in-frame only. Not every clone is retained; where verified, under half of the shortfall comes from an unresolved V gene, and the cause of the rest is unknown. V and J calls and clone size follow that table, whereas D and trimming were derived from the DNA. Across this sample there are some 380,000 clones, with over 65% seen only once. More than 1% of the sample belongs to the ten largest clones.

The collaborating institutions used their own protocols to collect whole blood in K2EDTA tubes. For TCRbeta analysis, collaborator samples were shipped as frozen whole blood, as isolated PBMCs, or as DNA extracted from either sample type. Study-wide conclusions, independent of this receptor: Clinical and demographic metadata were provided uncurated, with the amount varying by source and participant.

The sequence joins TRBV7-2 to TRBJ2-7, with TRBD2 as a weak D call on 6 bases. The TCR sequence derives from a human donor with acute or convalescent COVID-19. The donor label of this sample is uncertain. The sample was peripheral blood. The CDR3 is CASSSRGGTLDEQYF. The nucleotides are TGTGCCAGCAGCTCCCGAGGCGGGACCCTCGACGAGCAGTACTTC.